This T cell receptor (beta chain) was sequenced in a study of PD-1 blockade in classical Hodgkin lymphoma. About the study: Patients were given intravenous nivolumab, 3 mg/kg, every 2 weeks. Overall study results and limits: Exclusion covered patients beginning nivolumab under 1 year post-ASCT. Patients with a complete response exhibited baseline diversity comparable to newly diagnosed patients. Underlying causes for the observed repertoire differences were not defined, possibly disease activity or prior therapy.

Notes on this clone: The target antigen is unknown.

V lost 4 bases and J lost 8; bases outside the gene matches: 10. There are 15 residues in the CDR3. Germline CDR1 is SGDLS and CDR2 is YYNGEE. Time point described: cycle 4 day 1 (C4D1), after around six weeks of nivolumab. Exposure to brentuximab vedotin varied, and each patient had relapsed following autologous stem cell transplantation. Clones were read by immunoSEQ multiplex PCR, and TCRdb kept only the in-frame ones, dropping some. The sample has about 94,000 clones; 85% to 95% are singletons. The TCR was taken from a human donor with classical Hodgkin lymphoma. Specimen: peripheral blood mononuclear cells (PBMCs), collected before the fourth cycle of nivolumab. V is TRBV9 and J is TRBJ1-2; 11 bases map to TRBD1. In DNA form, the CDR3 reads TGTGCCAGCAGCCCCACGGACAGGGGGCCAGGGGGCTACACCTTC. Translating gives CASSPTDRGPGGYTF.